Following are 10 T cell receptor beta chains from one sample sequenced in a study of blood T cell repertoires in COVID-19. TCRdb's copy holds only in-frame clones and misses some; the assay was immunoSEQ multiplex PCR. The data show approximately 260,000 clones, about nine tenths seen once. Sequencing used peripheral blood. All receptors come from a man in his fifties or sixties with acute or convalescent COVID-19.

The chain employs TRBV30 and TRBJ2-2, with D possibly being TRBD1 (5 bases). Germline values: CDR1 GTSNPN, CDR2 SVGIG (reference sequence). Trimming took 5 bases from V and 3 from J, leaving 10 bases between them. CDR3 length: 13 residues. The CDR3 sequence is CAWSKTDTGELFF. CDR3 coding DNA: TGTGCCTGGTCGAAGACAGACACCGGGGAGCTGTTTTTT.

This sequence joins TRBV18 and TRBJ2-2; D is undetermined. Germline values: CDR1 KGHSH, CDR2 LQKENI. V gave up 4 bases and J gave up 8 bases, with 14 bases separating them. The CDR3 length is 14 residues. As DNA, the CDR3 is TGTGCCAGCTCACGTCCGACTCCACCGGGGGAGCTGTTTTTT. It specifies CASSRPTPPGELFF.

This clone was counted a single time. The V gene is TRBV18, the J gene TRBJ1-1; D uncertain. V lost 5 bases and J 6 bases, leaving 13 bases between the germline ends. Germline loops: CDR1 KGHSH, CDR2 LQKENI. The CDR3 length is 13 residues. Here the CDR3 DNA reads TGTGCCAGCTCAACGAACCAGCAGGCTGAAGCTTTCTTT. Translating gives CASSTNQQAEAFF.

The rearrangement joins TRBV4-1 to TRBJ1-5, with TRBD1 as a possible D gene (6 bases). The CDR3 has 18 residues. In germline, CDR1 is MGHRA, CDR2 YSYEKL. Trimming left V 2 bases short and J 1 base short, with 18 bases between. CDR3 residues: CASSQNRGGAGSNQPQHF. For the CDR3, the DNA is TGCGCCAGCAGCCAAAATCGAGGGGGGGCTGGGAGCAATCAGCCCCAGCATTTT.

V and J are TRBV7-3 and TRBJ2-3, with TRBD2 matching 11 bases. The CDR3 consists of 16 residues. Germline CDR1 SGHTA, CDR2 FQGTGA. After removal of 1 base from V and 3 bases from J, the junction contained 3 bases not matched to a gene. The CDR3 DNA reads as TGTGCCAGCAGCTTAATACTAGCGGGGGCAACAGATACGCAGTATTTT. Its protein is CASSLILAGATDTQYF.

The chain is built from TRBV27 and TRBJ1-1, with 8 bases aligning to TRBD1. The germline gives CDR1 MNHEY, CDR2 SMNVEV (reference sequence). The ends lost 5 bases at V and 2 bases at J; junction bases unmatched: 7. The CDR3 spans 15 residues. This CDR3 reads CASSPAGTGNTEAFF. In DNA, the CDR3 is TGTGCCAGCAGTCCCGCAGGGACAGGAAACACTGAAGCTTTCTTT.

CDR3: CASSVTTGVTGELFF. The CDR3 region has the DNA TGTGCCAGCAGCGTCACGACAGGGGTGACCGGGGAGCTGTTTTTT. The chain carries TRBV9 and TRBJ2-2, with 8 bases lining up with TRBD1. V gave up 2 bases and J gave up 5 bases; unmatched junction bases: 5. Germline V gene data show CDR1 as SGDLS and CDR2 as YYNGEE. The length of the CDR3 is 15 residues.

This clone was counted once. V is TRBV21-1 and J is TRBJ1-1. TRBV21-1 is assigned pseudogene status. The CDR3 runs to 17 residues. The DNA of the CDR3 is TGTGCCAGCAGCAAACGAACGGGAAATCCCATGAACACTGAAGCTTTCTTT. This translates into CASSKRTGNPMNTEAFF.

This rearrangement joins TRBV5-6 to TRBJ1-4; 8 bases map to TRBD1. Germline CDR1 and CDR2: SGHDT and YYEEEE. The CDR3 covers 15 residues. V was clipped by 0 bases and J by 7 bases; unmatched bases: 5. This CDR3 reads CASSLGQGRGEKLFF. The CDR3 DNA is TGTGCCAGCAGCTTGGGACAGGGGAGGGGTGAAAAACTGTTTTTT.

The CDR3 here is CASSLVGQGNTEAFF. CDR3 DNA sequence: TGTGCCAGCAGCTTAGTTGGACAGGGCAACACTGAAGCTTTCTTT. The chain carries TRBV11-1 and TRBJ1-1; 8 bases are shared with TRBD1. The CDR3 is made up of 15 amino acids. The germline CDR1 and CDR2 sequences are SGHAT and FQDESV (reference sequence). V lost 1 base to trimming and J lost 2 bases; unmatched junction nucleotides: 3.